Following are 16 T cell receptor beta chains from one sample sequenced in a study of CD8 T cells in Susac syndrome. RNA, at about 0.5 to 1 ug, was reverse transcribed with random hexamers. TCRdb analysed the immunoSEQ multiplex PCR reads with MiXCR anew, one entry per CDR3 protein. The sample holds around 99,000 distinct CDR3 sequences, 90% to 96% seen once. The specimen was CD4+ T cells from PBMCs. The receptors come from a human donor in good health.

Here the CDR3 reads CASSLRSGATNEKLFF. CDR3 sequence (DNA): TGTGCCAGCAGCTTAAGGAGCGGTGCAACTAATGAAAAACTGTTTTTT. The chain couples TRBV7-6 to TRBJ1-4; D gene ambiguous. This CDR3 contains 16 residues. The germline gives CDR1 SGHVS, CDR2 FNYEAQ. V lost 2 bases to trimming and J lost 0 bases, with 10 bases between them.

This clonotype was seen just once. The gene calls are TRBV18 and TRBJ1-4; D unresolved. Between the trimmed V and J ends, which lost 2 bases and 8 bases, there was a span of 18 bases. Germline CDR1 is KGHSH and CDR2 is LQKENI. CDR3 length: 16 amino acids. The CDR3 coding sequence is TGTGCCAGCTCACCAACGGAATTCGAGCTGCGGGAAAAACTGTTTTTT. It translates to CASSPTEFELREKLFF. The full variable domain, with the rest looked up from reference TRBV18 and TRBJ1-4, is NAGVMQNPRHLVRRRGQEARLRCSPMKGHSHVYWYRQLPEEGLKFMVYLQKENIIDESGMPKERFSAEFPKEGPSILRIQQVVRGDSAAYFCASSPTEFELREKLFFGSGTQLSVL.

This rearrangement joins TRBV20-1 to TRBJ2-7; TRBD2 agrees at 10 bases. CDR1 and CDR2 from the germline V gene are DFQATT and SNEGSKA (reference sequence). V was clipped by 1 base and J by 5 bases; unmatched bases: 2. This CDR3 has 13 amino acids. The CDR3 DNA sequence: TGCAGTGCTAGAGCTAGCGGGAGAAACGAGCAGTACTTC. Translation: CSARASGRNEQYF.

This CDR3 is CASSSDLQPNTEAFF. CDR3 DNA: TGCGCCAGCAGCTCCGACCTCCAGCCGAACACTGAAGCTTTCTTT. The chain joins TRBV5-1 to TRBJ1-1; D call uncertain. V was cut by 3 bases and J by 1 base, with 13 bases left in between. This CDR3 is built from 15 residues. Looked up from germline, CDR1 is SGHRS and CDR2 is YFSETQ.

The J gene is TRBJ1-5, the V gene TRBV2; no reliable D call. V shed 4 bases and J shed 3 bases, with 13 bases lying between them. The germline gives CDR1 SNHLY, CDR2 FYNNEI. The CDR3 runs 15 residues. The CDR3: CASSGVVGPNQPQHF. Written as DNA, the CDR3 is TGTGCCAGCAGTGGAGTGGTAGGGCCCAATCAGCCCCAGCATTTT. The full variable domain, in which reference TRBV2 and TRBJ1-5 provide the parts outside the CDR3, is EPEVTQTPSHQVTQMGQEVILRCVPISNHLYFYWYRQILGQKVEFLVSFYNNEISEKSEIFDDQFSVERPDGSNFTLKIRSTKLEDSAMYFCASSGVVGPNQPQHFGDGTRLSIL.

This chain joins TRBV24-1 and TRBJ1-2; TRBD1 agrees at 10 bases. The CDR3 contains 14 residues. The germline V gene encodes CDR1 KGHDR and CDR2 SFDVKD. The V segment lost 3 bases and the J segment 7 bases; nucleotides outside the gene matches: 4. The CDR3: CATSDPGQGFGYTF. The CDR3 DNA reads TGTGCCACCAGTGATCCGGGACAGGGGTTTGGCTACACCTTC.

The CDR3 loop is CASSEAGTNEKLFF. The CDR3 region has the DNA TGTGCCAGCAGTGAAGCAGGGACTAATGAAAAACTGTTTTTT. The V call is TRBV2, the J call TRBJ1-4; no firm D call. CDR1 is SNHLY and CDR2 is FYNNEI in the germline V gene. The CDR3 totals 14 residues. V was clipped by 0 bases and J by 2 bases, with 4 bases between them. The full variable domain, in which reference TRBV2 and TRBJ1-4 provide the parts outside the CDR3, is EPEVTQTPSHQVTQMGQEVILRCVPISNHLYFYWYRQILGQKVEFLVSFYNNEISEKSEIFDDQFSVERPDGSNFTLKIRSTKLEDSAMYFCASSEAGTNEKLFFGSGTQLSVL.

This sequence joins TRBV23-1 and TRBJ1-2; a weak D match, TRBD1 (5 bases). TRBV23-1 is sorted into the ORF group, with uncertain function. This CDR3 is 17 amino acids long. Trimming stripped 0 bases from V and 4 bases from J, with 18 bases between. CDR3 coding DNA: TGCGCCAGCAGTCAATCGACCCGGGACCGGGGACTCTATGGCTACACCTTC. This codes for CASSQSTRDRGLYGYTF.

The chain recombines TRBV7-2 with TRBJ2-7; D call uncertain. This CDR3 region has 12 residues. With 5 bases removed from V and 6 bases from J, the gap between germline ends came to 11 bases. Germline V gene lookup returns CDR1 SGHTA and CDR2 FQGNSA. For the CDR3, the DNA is TGTGCCAGCAGCCAGTCCCGGCGCGAGCAGTACTTC. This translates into CASSQSRREQYF.

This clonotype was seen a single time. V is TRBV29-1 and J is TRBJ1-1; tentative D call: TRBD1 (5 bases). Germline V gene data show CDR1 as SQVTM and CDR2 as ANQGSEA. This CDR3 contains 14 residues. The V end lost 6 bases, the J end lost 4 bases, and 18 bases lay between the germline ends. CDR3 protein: CSVAAQGRGTEAFF. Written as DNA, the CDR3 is TGCAGCGTCGCTGCGCAGGGTCGCGGCACTGAAGCTTTCTTT.

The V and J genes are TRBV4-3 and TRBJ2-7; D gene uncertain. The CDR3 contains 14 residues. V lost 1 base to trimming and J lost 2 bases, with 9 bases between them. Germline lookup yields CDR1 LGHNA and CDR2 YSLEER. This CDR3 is CASSQASPPYEQYF. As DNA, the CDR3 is TGCGCCAGCAGCCAAGCCAGCCCCCCCTACGAGCAGTACTTC.

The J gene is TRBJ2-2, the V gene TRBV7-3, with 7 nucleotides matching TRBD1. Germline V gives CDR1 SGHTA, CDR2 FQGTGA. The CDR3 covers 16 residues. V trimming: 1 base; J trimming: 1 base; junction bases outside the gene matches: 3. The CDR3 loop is CASSLNGQVNTGELFF. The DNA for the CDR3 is TGTGCCAGCAGCTTAAATGGACAGGTGAACACCGGGGAGCTGTTTTTT.

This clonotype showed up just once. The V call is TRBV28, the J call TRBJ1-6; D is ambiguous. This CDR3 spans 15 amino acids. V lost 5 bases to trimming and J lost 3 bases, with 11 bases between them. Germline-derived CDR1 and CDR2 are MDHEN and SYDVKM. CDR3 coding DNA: TGTGCCAGCAGTGACTGGGAAGGCTATAATTCACCCCTCCACTTT. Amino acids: CASSDWEGYNSPLHF. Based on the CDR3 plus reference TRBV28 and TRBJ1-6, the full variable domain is DVKVTQSSRYLVKRTGEKVFLECVQDMDHENMFWYRQDPGLGLRLIYFSYDVKMKEKGDIPEGYSVSREKKERFSLILESASTNQTSMYLCASSDWEGYNSPLHFGNGTRLTVT.

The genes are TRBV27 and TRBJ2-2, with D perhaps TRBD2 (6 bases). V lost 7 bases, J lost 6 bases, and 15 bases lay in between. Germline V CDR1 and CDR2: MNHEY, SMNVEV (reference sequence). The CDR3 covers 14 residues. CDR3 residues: CASKPGRLSGELFF. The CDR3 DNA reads TGTGCCAGCAAGCCAGGGAGGCTATCCGGGGAGCTGTTTTTT.

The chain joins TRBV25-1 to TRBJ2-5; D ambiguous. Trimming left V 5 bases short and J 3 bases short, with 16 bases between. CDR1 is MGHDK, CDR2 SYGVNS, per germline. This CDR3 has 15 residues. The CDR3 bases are TGTGCCAGCAGTCCCCCCCAGCACCTCAAAGAGACCCAGTACTTC. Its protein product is CASSPPQHLKETQYF.

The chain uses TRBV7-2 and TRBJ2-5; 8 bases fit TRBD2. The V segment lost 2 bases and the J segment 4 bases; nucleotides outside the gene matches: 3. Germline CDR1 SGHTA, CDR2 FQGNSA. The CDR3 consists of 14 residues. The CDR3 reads CASSLSGGVETQYF. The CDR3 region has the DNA TGTGCCAGCAGCTTAAGCGGGGGCGTAGAGACCCAGTACTTC.